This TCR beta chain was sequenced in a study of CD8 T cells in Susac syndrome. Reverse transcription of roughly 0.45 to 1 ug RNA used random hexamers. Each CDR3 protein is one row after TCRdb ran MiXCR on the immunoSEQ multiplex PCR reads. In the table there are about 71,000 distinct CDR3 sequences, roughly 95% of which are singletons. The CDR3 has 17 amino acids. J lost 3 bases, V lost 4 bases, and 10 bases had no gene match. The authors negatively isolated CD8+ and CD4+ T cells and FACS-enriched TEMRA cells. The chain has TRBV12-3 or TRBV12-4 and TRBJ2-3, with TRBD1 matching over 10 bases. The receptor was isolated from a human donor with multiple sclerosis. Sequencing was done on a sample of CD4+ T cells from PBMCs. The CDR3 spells CASSSSIWGQGTDTQYF. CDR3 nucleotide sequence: TGTGCCAGCAGTTCCTCAATTTGGGGACAGGGGACAGATACGCAGTATTTT.